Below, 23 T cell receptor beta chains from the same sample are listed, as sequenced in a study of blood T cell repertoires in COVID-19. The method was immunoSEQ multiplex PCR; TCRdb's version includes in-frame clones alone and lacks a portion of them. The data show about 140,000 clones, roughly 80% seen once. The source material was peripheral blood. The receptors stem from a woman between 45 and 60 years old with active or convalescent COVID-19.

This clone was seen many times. The DNA of the CDR3 is TGTGCCTGGGCCGGACTTGGCAATGAGCAGTTCTTC. Residues: CAWAGLGNEQFF. The chain carries TRBV30 and TRBJ2-1; a possible D gene is TRBD2 (5 bases). Germline V gene lookup returns CDR1 GTSNPN and CDR2 SVGIG (reference sequence). This CDR3 has 12 residues. Trimming cost V 5 bases and J 6 bases, with 11 bases left between them. Full variable domain (outside the CDR3, taken from reference TRBV30 and TRBJ2-1): SQTIHQWPATLVQPVGSPLSLECTVEGTSNPNLYWYRQAAGRGLQLLFYSVGIGQISSEVPQNLSASRPQDRQFILSSKKLLLSDSGFYLCAWAGLGNEQFFGPGTRLTVL.

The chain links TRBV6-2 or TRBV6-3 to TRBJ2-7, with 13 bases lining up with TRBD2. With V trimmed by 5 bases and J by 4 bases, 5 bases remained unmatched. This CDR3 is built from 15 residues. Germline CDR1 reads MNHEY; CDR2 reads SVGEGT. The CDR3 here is CASSPWTSGRYEQYF. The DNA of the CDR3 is TGTGCCAGCAGTCCATGGACTAGCGGGAGATACGAGCAGTACTTC.

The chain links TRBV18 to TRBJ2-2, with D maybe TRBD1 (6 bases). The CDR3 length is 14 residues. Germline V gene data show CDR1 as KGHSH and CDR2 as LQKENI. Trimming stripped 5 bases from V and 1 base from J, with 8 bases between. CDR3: CASSSGQNTGELFF. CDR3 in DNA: TGTGCCAGCTCATCGGGACAGAACACCGGGGAGCTGTTTTTT. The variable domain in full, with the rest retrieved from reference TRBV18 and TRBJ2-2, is NAGVMQNPRHLVRRRGQEARLRCSPMKGHSHVYWYRQLPEEGLKFMVYLQKENIIDESGMPKERFSAEFPKEGPSILRIQQVVRGDSAAYFCASSSGQNTGELFFGEGSRLTVL.

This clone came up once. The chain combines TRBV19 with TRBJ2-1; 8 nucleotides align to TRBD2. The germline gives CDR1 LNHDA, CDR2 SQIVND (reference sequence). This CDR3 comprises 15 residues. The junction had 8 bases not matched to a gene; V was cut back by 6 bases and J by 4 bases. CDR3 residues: CASRTTSGPYNEQFF. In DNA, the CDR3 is TGTGCCAGTAGGACCACTAGCGGCCCTTACAATGAGCAGTTCTTC.

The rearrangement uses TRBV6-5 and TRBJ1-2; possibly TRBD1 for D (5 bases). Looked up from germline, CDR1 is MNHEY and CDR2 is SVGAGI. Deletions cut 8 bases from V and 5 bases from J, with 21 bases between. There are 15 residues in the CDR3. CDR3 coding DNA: TGTGCCAGCCTCCGGGACTCCCCCGCGTCTTATGGCTACACCTTC. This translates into CASLRDSPASYGYTF.

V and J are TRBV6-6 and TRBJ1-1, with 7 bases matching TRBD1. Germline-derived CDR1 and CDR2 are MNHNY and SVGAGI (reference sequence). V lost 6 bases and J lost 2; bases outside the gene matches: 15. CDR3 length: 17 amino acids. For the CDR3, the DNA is TGTGCCAGCAGGCGAAAGGGGGCAGGGGGGACCAACACTGAAGCTTTCTTT. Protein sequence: CASRRKGAGGTNTEAFF.

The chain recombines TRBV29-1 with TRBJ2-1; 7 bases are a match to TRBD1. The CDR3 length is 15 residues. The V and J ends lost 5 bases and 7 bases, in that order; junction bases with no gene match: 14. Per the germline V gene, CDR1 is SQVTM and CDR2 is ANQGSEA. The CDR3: CSVNLLGQHSNEQFF. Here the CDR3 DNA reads TGCAGCGTTAACCTCTTGGGACAGCATTCGAATGAGCAGTTCTTC.

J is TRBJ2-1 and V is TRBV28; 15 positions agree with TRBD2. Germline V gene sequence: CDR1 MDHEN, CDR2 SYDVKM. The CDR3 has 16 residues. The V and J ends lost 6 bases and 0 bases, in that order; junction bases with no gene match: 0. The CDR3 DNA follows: TGTGCCAGCAGGGGACTAGCGGGGGGCTCCTACAATGAGCAGTTCTTC. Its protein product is CASRGLAGGSYNEQFF. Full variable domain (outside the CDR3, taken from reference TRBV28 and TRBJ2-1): DVKVTQSSRYLVKRTGEKVFLECVQDMDHENMFWYRQDPGLGLRLIYFSYDVKMKEKGDIPEGYSVSREKKERFSLILESASTNQTSMYLCASRGLAGGSYNEQFFGPGTRLTVL.

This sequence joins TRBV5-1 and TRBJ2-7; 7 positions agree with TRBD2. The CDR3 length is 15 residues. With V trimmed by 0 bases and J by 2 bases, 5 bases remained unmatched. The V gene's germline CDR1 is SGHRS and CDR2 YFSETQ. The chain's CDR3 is CASSLVLADAYEQYF. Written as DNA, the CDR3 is TGCGCCAGCAGCTTGGTCCTAGCGGACGCCTACGAGCAGTACTTC. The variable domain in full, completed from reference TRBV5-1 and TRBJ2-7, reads KAGVTQTPRYLIKTRGQQVTLSCSPISGHRSVSWYQQTPGQGLQFLFEYFSETQRNKGNFPGRFSGRQFSNSRSEMNVSTLELGDSALYLCASSLVLADAYEQYFGPGTRLTVT.

The CDR3 loop is CASSRGWANTEAFF. The CDR3 DNA follows: TGTGCCAGTAGTAGAGGGTGGGCGAACACTGAAGCTTTCTTT. This chain connects TRBV19 to TRBJ1-1; D is unresolved. V lost 4 bases to trimming and J lost 1 base, with 10 bases between them. The CDR3 has 14 residues. Germline CDR1 is LNHDA and CDR2 is SQIVND (reference sequence).

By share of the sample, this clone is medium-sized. Here the CDR3 DNA reads TGTGCCAGCAGCAATACAGGGAGCTCCTATAATTCACCCCTCCACTTT. Amino acids: CASSNTGSSYNSPLHF. The rearrangement links TRBV6-2 or TRBV6-3 to TRBJ1-6, with D perhaps TRBD1 (6 bases). This CDR3 has 16 residues. Germline values: CDR1 MNHEY, CDR2 SVGEGT. Trimming took off 6 bases at V and 0 bases at J, with 12 bases between the two ends.

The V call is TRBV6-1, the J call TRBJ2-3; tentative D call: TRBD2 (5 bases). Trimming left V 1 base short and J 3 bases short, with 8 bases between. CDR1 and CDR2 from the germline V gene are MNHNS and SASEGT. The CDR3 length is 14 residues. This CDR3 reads CASSEGLATDTQYF. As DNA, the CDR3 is TGTGCCAGCAGTGAAGGTCTAGCTACAGATACGCAGTATTTT.

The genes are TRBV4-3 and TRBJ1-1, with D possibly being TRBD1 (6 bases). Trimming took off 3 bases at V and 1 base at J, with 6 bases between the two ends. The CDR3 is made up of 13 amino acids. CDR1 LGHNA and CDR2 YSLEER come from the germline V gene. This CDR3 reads CASSQTGNTEAFF. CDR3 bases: TGCGCCAGCAGCCAGACAGGGAACACTGAAGCTTTCTTT.

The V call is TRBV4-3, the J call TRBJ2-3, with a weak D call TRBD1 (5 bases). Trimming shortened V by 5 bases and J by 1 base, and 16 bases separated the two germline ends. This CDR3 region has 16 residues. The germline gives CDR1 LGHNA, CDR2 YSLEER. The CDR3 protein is CASSDSPEAGTDTQYF. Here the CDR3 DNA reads TGCGCCAGCAGCGACAGCCCAGAGGCAGGCACAGATACGCAGTATTTT.

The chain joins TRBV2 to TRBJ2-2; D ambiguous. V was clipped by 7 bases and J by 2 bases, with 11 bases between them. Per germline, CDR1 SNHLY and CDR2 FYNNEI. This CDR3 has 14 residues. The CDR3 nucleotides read TGTGCCAGCAATTTCCAGTCTAACACCGGGGAGCTGTTTTTT. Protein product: CASNFQSNTGELFF. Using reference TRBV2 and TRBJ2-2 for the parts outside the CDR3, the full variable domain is EPEVTQTPSHQVTQMGQEVILRCVPISNHLYFYWYRQILGQKVEFLVSFYNNEISEKSEIFDDQFSVERPDGSNFTLKIRSTKLEDSAMYFCASNFQSNTGELFFGEGSRLTVL.

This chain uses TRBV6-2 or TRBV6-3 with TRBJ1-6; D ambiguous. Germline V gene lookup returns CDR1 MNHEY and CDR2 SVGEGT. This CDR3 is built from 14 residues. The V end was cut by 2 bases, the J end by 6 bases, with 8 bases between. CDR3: CASSYEVINSPLHF. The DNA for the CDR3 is TGTGCCAGCAGTTACGAGGTGATTAATTCACCCCTCCACTTT.

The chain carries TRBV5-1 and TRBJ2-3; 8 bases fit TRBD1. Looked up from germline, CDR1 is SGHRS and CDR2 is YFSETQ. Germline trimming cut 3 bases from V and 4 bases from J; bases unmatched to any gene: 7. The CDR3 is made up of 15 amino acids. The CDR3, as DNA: TGCGCCAGCAGCTCCGGACAGGGCGGACCAGATACGCAGTATTTT. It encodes CASSSGQGGPDTQYF.

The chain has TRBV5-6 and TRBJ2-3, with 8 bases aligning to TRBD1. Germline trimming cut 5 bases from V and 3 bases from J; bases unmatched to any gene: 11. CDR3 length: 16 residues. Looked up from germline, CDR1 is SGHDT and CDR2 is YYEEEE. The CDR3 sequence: CASSPRRQGMTDTQYF. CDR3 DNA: TGTGCCAGCAGTCCCCGACGACAGGGGATGACAGATACGCAGTATTTT.

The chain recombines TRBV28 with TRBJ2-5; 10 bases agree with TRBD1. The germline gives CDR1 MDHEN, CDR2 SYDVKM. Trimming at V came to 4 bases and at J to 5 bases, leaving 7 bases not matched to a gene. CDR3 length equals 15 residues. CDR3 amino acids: CASSSRDRGTETQYF. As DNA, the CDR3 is TGTGCCAGCAGTTCCCGGGACAGGGGTACGGAGACCCAGTACTTC.

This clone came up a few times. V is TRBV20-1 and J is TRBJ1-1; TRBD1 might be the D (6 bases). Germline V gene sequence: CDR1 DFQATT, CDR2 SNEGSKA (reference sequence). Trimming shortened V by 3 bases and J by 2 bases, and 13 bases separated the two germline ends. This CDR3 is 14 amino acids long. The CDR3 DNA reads TGCAGTGCTAGTGTCCAGGGGATAAACACTGAAGCTTTCTTT. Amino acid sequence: CSASVQGINTEAFF.

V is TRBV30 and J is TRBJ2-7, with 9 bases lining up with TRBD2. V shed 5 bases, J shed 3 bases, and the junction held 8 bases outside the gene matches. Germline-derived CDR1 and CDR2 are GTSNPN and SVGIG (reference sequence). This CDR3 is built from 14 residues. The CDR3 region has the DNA TGTGCCTGGTATAGCGGGGGAAGGGGCTACGAGCAGTACTTC. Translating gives CAWYSGGRGYEQYF.

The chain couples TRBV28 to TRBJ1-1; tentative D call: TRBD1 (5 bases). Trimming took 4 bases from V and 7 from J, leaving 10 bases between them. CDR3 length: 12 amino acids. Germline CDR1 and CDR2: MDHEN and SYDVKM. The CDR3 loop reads CASSSRQNEAFF. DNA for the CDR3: TGTGCCAGCAGTTCCCGACAGAATGAAGCTTTCTTT.

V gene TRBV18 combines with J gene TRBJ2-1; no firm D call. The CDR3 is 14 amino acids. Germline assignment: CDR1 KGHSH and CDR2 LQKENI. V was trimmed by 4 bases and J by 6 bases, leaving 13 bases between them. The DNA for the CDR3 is TGTGCCAGCTCACGGGCAGGCCGAATCAATGAGCAGTTCTTC. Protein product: CASSRAGRINEQFF.